A single sample is the source of the 22 T cell receptor beta chains below, sequenced in a study of molecular identifiers for immune sequencing clone quantification. TCRdb redid the calling of the PCR reads with MiXCR, one entry per CDR3 protein. Among approximately 100,000 distinct CDR3 sequences listed, roughly a third were seen once. The sequencing input was naive CD8+ T cells from blood, with Jurkat cell RNA spiked in. As to subset: FACS-sorted CD8+CD4-CCR7+CD45RA+ naive T cells. These receptors came from a human donor in good health. Some libraries in this study had Jurkat cell RNA spiked in.

This clonotype was seen ten or more times. The CDR3 spells CAISESWQHNQPQHF. The CDR3 nucleotides are TGTGCCATCAGTGAGTCGTGGCAGCACAATCAGCCCCAGCATTTT. V usage is TRBV10-3 and J usage is TRBJ1-5; D gene unclear. This CDR3 region has 15 residues. The V end was cut by 0 bases, the J end by 3 bases, with 9 bases between. Per germline, CDR1 ENHRY and CDR2 SYGVKD.

On this clonotype: One junction end does not reproduce the germline sequence, and a read error may be involved. The V and J genes are TRBV7-6 and TRBJ2-3; unclear D gene. Germline CDR1 reads SGHVS; CDR2 reads FNYEAQ. This CDR3 has 14 residues. CDR3 nucleotide sequence: TGTGCCAGCAGCACCCTCGGACGCACAGATACGCCGTATTTT. Protein sequence: CASSTLGRTDTPYF.

As regards this clonotype: Given a much more abundant clone one base away, this may be a read error. The rearrangement links TRBV7-8 to TRBJ2-5, with TRBD2 identical over 10 bases. The germline V gene encodes CDR1 SGHVS and CDR2 FQNEAQ. This CDR3 spans 17 amino acids. Germline trimming cut 3 bases from V and 3 bases from J; bases unmatched to any gene: 10. CDR3 loop: CASSFRELAGREETQYF. For the CDR3, the DNA is TGTGCCAGCAGCTTTAGGGAACTAGCGGGACGCGAAGAGACCCAGTACTTC.

This clonotype was recorded a few times. The CDR3: CASSLAERAGELFF. The DNA for the CDR3 is TGTGCCAGCAGTTTAGCGGAGCGCGCCGGGGAGCTGTTTTTT. The V gene is TRBV12-3 or TRBV12-4, the J gene TRBJ2-2; D not certain. This CDR3 region has 14 residues. Between the trimmed V and J ends, which lost 0 bases and 6 bases, there was a span of 8 bases.

Comments on this clonotype: Its ends do not fully match the called genes, so a read error is possible. The genes are TRBV7-2 and TRBJ1-1; maybe TRBD1 (6 bases). The germline V gene encodes CDR1 SGHTA and CDR2 FQGNSA. The length of the CDR3 is 14 residues. DNA for the CDR3: TGTGCCAGCACCCCCGTTGGGGGGCCGAGAGAAGCTATCTTT. Amino acid sequence: CASTPVGGPREAIF.

V gene TRBV27 combines with J gene TRBJ2-7; D remains ambiguous. The V end lost 2 bases, the J end lost 3 bases, and 11 bases lay between the germline ends. The CDR3 contains 14 residues. Germline V gene data show CDR1 as MNHEY and CDR2 as SMNVEV (reference sequence). The CDR3 is CASSLTTTGYEQYF. The CDR3 nucleotides are TGTGCCAGCAGTTTAACTACGACCGGCTACGAGCAGTACTTC.

V and J are TRBV28 and TRBJ2-5; TRBD2 aligns across 16 bases. V shed 4 bases and J 4 bases; nucleotides not matched to a gene: 9. CDR3 length: 18 residues. CDR1 is MDHEN, CDR2 SYDVKM, per germline. CDR3 in amino acids: CASSYPGLAGGPLETQYF. The CDR3 DNA is TGTGCCAGCAGTTATCCGGGACTAGCGGGAGGGCCTTTAGAGACCCAGTACTTC.

This clonotype was seen a few times. This chain connects TRBV12-3 or TRBV12-4 to TRBJ1-2, with a tentative D call TRBD1 (5 bases). V dropped 6 bases and J dropped 3 bases, with 14 bases sitting between them. The CDR3 has 14 residues. The CDR3 is CASSPSGTYYGYTF. Written as DNA, the CDR3 is TGTGCCAGCAGCCCATCTGGGACGTACTATGGCTACACCTTC.

The gene calls are TRBV7-9 and TRBJ2-7; 11 nucleotides align to TRBD2. Germline values: CDR1 SEHNR, CDR2 FQNEAQ (reference sequence). The CDR3 has 15 residues. V gave up 3 bases and J gave up 2 bases; unmatched junction bases: 3. CDR3 in DNA: TGTGCCAGCAGCTTCCCGGGACTAGCGGCCTACGAGCAGTACTTC. Translated: CASSFPGLAAYEQYF.

Many counts were recorded for this clonotype. This chain's CDR3 is CASSFLDRENEQYF. CDR3 coding DNA: TGTGCCAGCAGTTTTCTCGACAGGGAAAACGAGCAGTACTTC. V usage is TRBV27 and J usage is TRBJ2-7; 7 bases agree with TRBD1. The CDR3 totals 14 residues. Germline V gene sequence: CDR1 MNHEY, CDR2 SMNVEV (reference sequence). J gave up 5 bases and V 3 bases, and 7 bases lay outside the gene matches.

This clonotype was observed at least ten times. CDR3 nucleotide sequence: TGCAGCGTTGAAGACAGGGATTACACCGGGGAGCTGTTTTTT. Protein sequence: CSVEDRDYTGELFF. V usage is TRBV29-1 and J usage is TRBJ2-2; D is perhaps TRBD1 (5 bases). V was cut by 0 bases and J by 3 bases, with 8 bases left in between. This CDR3 comprises 14 residues. CDR1 is SQVTM, CDR2 ANQGSEA, per germline.

A note on this clonotype: Germline and junction disagree at one end, which may indicate a read error. The chain has TRBV28 and TRBJ1-5, with D uncertain. From germline, CDR1 is MDHEN and CDR2 SYDVKM. The CDR3 covers 17 residues. CDR3 sequence: CAGSSRYGRHSNQPQHF. For the CDR3, the DNA is TGTGCCGGCAGTTCCCGATACGGCCGACATAGCAATCAGCCCCAGCATTTT. Full variable domain (remainder filled in from reference TRBV28 and TRBJ1-5): DVKVTQSSRYLVKRTGEKVFLECVQDMDHENMFWYRQDPGLGLRLIYFSYDVKMKEKGDIPEGYSVSREKKERFSLILESASTNQTSMYLCAGSSRYGRHSNQPQHFGDGTRLSIL.

The V and J genes are TRBV20-1 and TRBJ1-1; the D gene is possibly TRBD1 (5 bases). The V gene's germline CDR1 is DFQATT and CDR2 SNEGSKA (reference sequence). Trimming stripped 3 bases from V and 2 bases from J, with 13 bases between. This CDR3 region has 14 residues. The CDR3 here is CSASPGWVNTEAFF. In DNA, the CDR3 is TGCAGTGCTAGCCCAGGGTGGGTCAACACTGAAGCTTTCTTT.

V usage is TRBV7-9 and J usage is TRBJ2-7; 7 bases are shared with TRBD2. After removal of 3 bases from V and 1 base from J, the junction contained 9 bases not matched to a gene. The CDR3 covers 16 residues. Germline loops: CDR1 SEHNR, CDR2 FQNEAQ (reference sequence). The CDR3 loop is CASSLAPFGGSYEQYF. The CDR3 DNA reads as TGTGCCAGCAGCTTGGCCCCCTTCGGGGGGTCCTACGAGCAGTACTTC.

This clonotype was seen a handful of times. The chain uses TRBV5-4 and TRBJ2-7, with a tentative D call TRBD1 (6 bases). The CDR3 runs to 14 residues. Germline V gene data show CDR1 as SGHNT and CDR2 as YYREEE (reference sequence). V was clipped by 4 bases and J by 3 bases, with 14 bases between them. The CDR3 nucleotides read TGTGCCAGCAGCCTGTCCGGGACAATCTACGAGCAGTACTTC. It is translated as CASSLSGTIYEQYF.

V gene TRBV14 combines with J gene TRBJ2-7; D may be TRBD1 (5 bases). Germline CDR1 SGHDN, CDR2 FVKESK. The CDR3 sequence is 16 residues long. Trimming removed 0 bases at V and 2 bases at J, with 14 bases between. CDR3 protein: CASSQDPQTETYEQYF. The DNA for the CDR3 is TGTGCCAGCAGCCAAGATCCCCAGACAGAGACCTACGAGCAGTACTTC.

On this clonotype: One base away lies a much larger clone, so this may be a sequencing read error. The chain recombines TRBV4-1 with TRBJ1-5; 7 bases are shared with TRBD1. Germline V CDR1 and CDR2: MGHRA, YSYEKL. This CDR3 contains 15 residues. V was clipped by 3 bases and J by 15 bases; unmatched bases: 17. Here the CDR3 reads CASSQAGTDSSALHF. The CDR3 coding sequence is TGCGCCAGCAGCCAGGCGGGGACAGACTCCTCGGCCCTGCATTTT.

The chain uses TRBV19 and TRBJ1-5, with 10 bases aligning to TRBD1. CDR1 is LNHDA, CDR2 SQIVND, per germline (reference sequence). V dropped 7 bases and J dropped 3; count of bases not matched to a gene: 6. The CDR3 has 15 residues. The CDR3 nucleotides read TGTGCCAGTACCCCGGACAGGGGGTACAATCAGCCCCAGCATTTT. Its protein product is CASTPDRGYNQPQHF.

This clonotype occurred many times. The chain recombines TRBV4-3 with TRBJ2-7; possibly TRBD2 for D (6 bases). Trimming took off 0 bases at V and 2 bases at J, with 11 bases between the two ends. CDR3 size: 15 residues. Per the germline V gene, CDR1 is LGHNA and CDR2 is YSLEER. CDR3 sequence: CASSQDPGVPYEQYF. CDR3 in DNA: TGCGCCAGCAGCCAAGACCCGGGGGTGCCCTACGAGCAGTACTTC.

This clonotype has at least ten counts. The genes are TRBV9 and TRBJ2-1; 10 nucleotides match TRBD2. Trimming took 4 bases from V and 2 from J; bases not matched to a gene: 6. This CDR3 contains 16 residues. The germline V gene encodes CDR1 SGDLS and CDR2 YYNGEE. The CDR3 region has the DNA TGTGCCAGCAGCCCCCCAAGCGGGAGGGCCTACAATGAGCAGTTCTTC. It codes for CASSPPSGRAYNEQFF.

This clonotype turned up a few times. The V and J genes are TRBV28 and TRBJ1-4; 7 bases agree with TRBD1. The germline V gene encodes CDR1 MDHEN and CDR2 SYDVKM. J gave up 6 bases and V 6 bases, and 7 bases lay outside the gene matches. The CDR3 covers 14 residues. CDR3 residues: CASRSTGTHEKLFF. As DNA, the CDR3 is TGTGCCAGCAGATCGACAGGGACCCATGAAAAACTGTTTTTT.

This clonotype was recorded a few times. This chain links TRBV7-9 with TRBJ2-2; either TRBD1 or TRBD2 may fit D (5 bases each). Deletions cut 4 bases from V and 5 bases from J, with 17 bases between. The length of the CDR3 is 16 residues. Looked up from germline, CDR1 is SEHNR and CDR2 is FQNEAQ (reference sequence). The DNA of the CDR3 is TGTGCCAGCAGCTCGCCCCGCGCCAGGGAGACCGGGGAGCTGTTTTTT. This translates into CASSSPRARETGELFF. Filled out from reference TRBV7-9 and TRBJ2-2, the complete variable domain reads DTGVSQNPRHKITKRGQNVTFRCDPISEHNRLYWYRQTLGQGPEFLTYFQNEAQLEKSRLLSDRFSAERPKGSFSTLEIQRTEQGDSAMYLCASSSPRARETGELFFGEGSRLTVL.